This T cell receptor beta chain was identified during a study of blood T cell repertoires in COVID-19. The wider study: Sites in the United States, Italy and Spain provided acute and convalescent COVID-19 samples. PBMCs, B-cell-depleted T cells, or T cells were the source of the cDNA or gDNA that made up the material.

Per the study methods: Reference gene primer amplification in the assay estimated nucleated cell counts. The repertoire was sequenced with immunoSEQ multiplex PCR; TCRdb's copy has only in-frame clones and lacks some. That table is the source of V, J and clone size, and D and trimming were worked out from the DNA. The data hold 120,000 to 150,000 clones, with roughly 80% observed a single time. The CDR3 is made up of 15 amino acids. Per the germline V gene, CDR1 is SGHNT and CDR2 is YYREEE (reference sequence). Unmatched junction bases numbered 4, after V lost 5 bases and J lost 5 bases. The chain carries TRBV5-4 and TRBJ2-1, with 13 bases matching TRBD2. This clonotype was obtained from a woman of 80 years or more in a cohort sampled during active or convalescent COVID-19. What was sequenced was peripheral blood. CDR3 region: CASSSGLAGNNEQFF. In DNA, the CDR3 is TGTGCCAGCAGTTCGGGACTAGCGGGGAACAATGAGCAGTTCTTC.